A selection of T cell receptor beta chains follows, all from one sample in a study of blood T cell repertoires in COVID-19. Clones were read by immunoSEQ multiplex PCR, and TCRdb kept only the in-frame ones, dropping some. The data show over 85,000 clones, around 79% seen once. The sample was peripheral blood. All receptors derive from a human donor in a cohort sampled during active COVID-19. Each CDR3 is given with its conserved first and last residue. The D gene is left open where the match is weak. Size is omitted from some rows. Given values are once, few, many or a class for expanded clones.

>TRBV10-3|-|-|TRBJ1-1
CATNLAGNTEAFF
TGTGCCACTAATTTGGCAGGGAACACTGAAGCTTTCTTT
>TRBV5-1|-|TRBD1|TRBJ2-1
CASSFLPQGSDEQFF
TGCGCCAGCAGCTTTCTACCACAGGGGAGCGATGAGCAGTTCTTC
>TRBV2|few|TRBD1|TRBJ1-2
CASRDGDRLDGYTF
TGTGCCAGCAGGGATGGGGACAGGTTGGATGGCTACACCTTC
>TRBV7-3|-|-|TRBJ1-2
CASSPNNREVDYGYTF
TGTGCCAGCAGCCCAAACAACAGGGAAGTAGATTATGGCTACACCTTC
>TRBV4-2|-|-|TRBJ1-5
CASSQGGNLGQPQHF
TGTGCCAGCAGCCAAGGAGGCAATCTCGGGCAGCCCCAGCATTTT
>TRBV6-1|-|-|TRBJ1-2
CASSEKGSNYGYTF
TGTGCCAGCAGTGAAAAGGGGTCTAACTATGGCTACACCTTC
>TRBV19|-|-|TRBJ1-2
CASHTRGVGNYGYTF
TGTGCCAGTCATACTCGCGGGGTTGGCAACTATGGCTACACCTTC
>TRBV5-6|few|-|TRBJ2-1
CASSLVAGFEQFF
TGTGCCAGCAGCTTGGTCGCCGGGTTTGAGCAGTTCTTC
>TRBV7-2|-|TRBD1|TRBJ1-1
CASSLVGGQRALSTEAFF
TGTGCCAGCAGCTTAGTTGGGGGACAGAGGGCCCTATCAACTGAAGCTTTCTTT
>TRBV5-1|few|TRBD1|TRBJ1-2
CASSLGTGGYGYTF
TGCGCCAGCAGCTTGGGGACAGGGGGCTATGGCTACACCTTC
>TRBV3-1/TRBV3-2|-|TRBD1|TRBJ1-2
CASSQDLAGGADTF
TGTGCCAGCAGCCAAGATCTGGCAGGGGGCGCGGATACCTTC
>TRBV2|-|-|TRBJ1-5
CASSERGGGYNQPQHF
TGTGCCAGCAGTGAACGAGGGGGGGGGTACAATCAGCCCCAGCATTTT
>TRBV3-1/TRBV3-2|few|-|TRBJ1-1
CASQDTIRVNTEAFF
TGTGCCAGCCAAGACACGATCAGGGTGAACACTGAAGCTTTCTTT
>TRBV6-5|-|-|TRBJ1-1
CASSSPGGADEAFF
TGTGCCAGCAGTTCCCCGGGGGGGGCCGATGAAGCTTTCTTT
>TRBV2|-|TRBD2|TRBJ2-3
CASVISGTTDTQYF
TGTGCCAGCGTGATTAGCGGGACCACAGATACGCAGTATTTT
>TRBV28|-|-|TRBJ2-7
CASSLWAASYEQYF
TGTGCCAGCAGTTTATGGGCTGCCTCCTACGAGCAGTACTTC